These 22 T cell receptor beta chains came from one sample sequenced in a study of blood T cell repertoires in COVID-19. The protocol was immunoSEQ multiplex PCR, while the TCRdb copy is restricted to in-frame clones and leaves out a portion. Of about 270,000 clones listed, roughly 88% were seen once; the top ten hold roughly 6.2%. The sequenced material came from peripheral blood. The receptors derive from a woman older than 75 with COVID-19, enrolled during active disease.

J is TRBJ2-3 and V is TRBV18; 8 bases are shared with TRBD1. CDR3 length: 15 amino acids. Per the germline V gene, CDR1 is KGHSH and CDR2 is LQKENI. The V and J ends lost 5 bases and 3 bases, in that order; junction bases with no gene match: 7. The CDR3 DNA reads as TGTGCCAGCTCATTTTCGACAGGGGATACAGATACGCAGTATTTT. Its protein product is CASSFSTGDTDTQYF.

The rearrangement joins TRBV7-6 to TRBJ1-5; tentative D call: TRBD1 (6 bases). This CDR3 has 15 amino acids. In germline, CDR1 is SGHVS, CDR2 FNYEAQ. V lost 5 bases, J lost 7 bases, and 18 bases lay in between. The CDR3 spells CASSRGGQDGQPQHF. In nucleotides, the CDR3 is TGTGCCAGCAGCCGGGGGGGGCAGGACGGACAGCCCCAGCATTTT. Variable domain in full (rest from reference TRBV7-6 and TRBJ1-5): GAGVSQSPRYKVTKRGQDVALRCDPISGHVSLYWYRQALGQGPEFLTYFNYEAQQDKSGLPNDRFSAERPEGSISTLTIQRTEQRDSAMYRCASSRGGQDGQPQHFGDGTRLSIL.

The chain carries TRBV29-1 and TRBJ2-1; the match to TRBD2 covers 8 bases. After removal of 3 bases from V and 9 bases from J, the junction contained 10 bases not matched to a gene. This CDR3 comprises 14 residues. The germline V gene encodes CDR1 SQVTM and CDR2 ANQGSEA. The CDR3 coding sequence is TGCAGCGTTGACGTAGCGGGGAGGCCCAGTGAGCAGTTCTTC. Residues: CSVDVAGRPSEQFF.

V usage is TRBV9 and J usage is TRBJ1-2; 12 positions agree with TRBD1. There are 16 residues in the CDR3. Germline CDR1 is SGDLS and CDR2 is YYNGEE. The V segment lost 4 bases and the J segment 2 bases; nucleotides outside the gene matches: 6. The CDR3 bases are TGTGCCAGCAGCCGGGGACAGGGGGCGTCGAACTATGGCTACACCTTC. It codes for CASSRGQGASNYGYTF.

The chain links TRBV30 to TRBJ2-1; TRBD1 matches 7 bases. Unmatched junction bases numbered 15, after V lost 2 bases and J lost 8 bases. Germline lookup yields CDR1 GTSNPN and CDR2 SVGIG (reference sequence). The CDR3 runs to 16 residues. The CDR3 bases are TGTGCCTGGAGTTTGACAGGGAGAGGGGTTAGCGATGAGCAGTTCTTC. Its protein product is CAWSLTGRGVSDEQFF.

The chain joins TRBV7-2 to TRBJ2-5, with D maybe TRBD2 (7 bases). Trimming pared 4 bases from V and 6 bases from J, leaving 18 bases between. The CDR3 length is 15 residues. Germline V gives CDR1 SGHTA, CDR2 FQGNSA. The CDR3 protein is CASSSQSGGLKTQYF. The CDR3 coding sequence is TGTGCCAGCAGCTCGCAGTCGGGGGGCTTGAAGACCCAGTACTTC.

The rearrangement links TRBV19 to TRBJ2-1; no definite D call. The CDR3 is 15 residues long. Trimming took off 0 bases at V and 3 bases at J, with 9 bases between the two ends. Germline CDR1 is LNHDA and CDR2 is SQIVND (reference sequence). CDR3 amino acids: CASSIELIFYNEQFF. The CDR3 DNA sequence: TGTGCCAGTAGTATAGAACTGATCTTCTACAATGAGCAGTTCTTC.

The chain has TRBV30 and TRBJ1-6; 7 nucleotides match TRBD1. The CDR3 has 12 residues. The germline V gene encodes CDR1 GTSNPN and CDR2 SVGIG (reference sequence). Unmatched junction bases numbered 2, after V lost 5 bases and J lost 7 bases. CDR3 coding DNA: TGTGCCTGGGGGACAGACAATTCACCCCTCCACTTT. Protein: CAWGTDNSPLHF.

The V call is TRBV6-5, the J call TRBJ1-5; possibly TRBD1 for D (5 bases). Germline V CDR1 and CDR2: MNHEY, SVGAGI. The germline V and J ends were trimmed by 6 bases and 0 bases, with 9 bases remaining between them. This CDR3 contains 14 residues. CDR3 residues: CASRRGLSNQPQHF. CDR3 coding DNA: TGTGCCAGCAGAAGGGGTCTTAGCAATCAGCCCCAGCATTTT.

In this sample, this clone turned up once. The rearrangement uses TRBV2 and TRBJ2-3, with 10 bases identical to TRBD2. The germline V gene encodes CDR1 SNHLY and CDR2 FYNNEI. Trimming at V came to 8 bases and at J to 4 bases, leaving 9 bases not matched to a gene. This CDR3 spans 15 amino acids. CDR3 sequence (DNA): TGTGCCAGCGTGGGGACTAGCGTCGCCGCAGATACGCAGTATTTT. It specifies CASVGTSVAADTQYF.

V is TRBV28 and J is TRBJ1-5, with no clear D. CDR1 and CDR2 (germline): MDHEN, SYDVKM. This CDR3 is built from 15 residues. V lost 6 bases and J 4 bases, leaving 16 bases between the germline ends. Written as DNA, the CDR3 is TGTGCCAGCAGCAACTACCGGGAGATTAATCAGCCCCAGCATTTT. It is translated as CASSNYREINQPQHF.

This rearrangement joins TRBV5-4 to TRBJ1-2; no reliable D call. Trimming took off 3 bases at V and 6 bases at J, with 12 bases between the two ends. CDR3 length: 13 residues. Germline-derived CDR1 and CDR2 are SGHNT and YYREEE (reference sequence). Here the CDR3 reads CASSYTSEDGYTF. CDR3 bases: TGTGCCAGCAGCTACACGTCCGAGGATGGCTACACCTTC.

The genes are TRBV18 and TRBJ1-5; 8 bases are shared with TRBD1. Trimming took 2 bases from V and 0 from J; bases not matched to a gene: 3. CDR1 KGHSH and CDR2 LQKENI come from the germline V gene. This CDR3 spans 16 amino acids. The CDR3 nucleotides read TGTGCCAGCTCACCAACAGGGGGTTATAGCAATCAGCCCCAGCATTTT. Its translation is CASSPTGGYSNQPQHF. The full variable domain, with the rest looked up from reference TRBV18 and TRBJ1-5, is NAGVMQNPRHLVRRRGQEARLRCSPMKGHSHVYWYRQLPEEGLKFMVYLQKENIIDESGMPKERFSAEFPKEGPSILRIQQVVRGDSAAYFCASSPTGGYSNQPQHFGDGTRLSIL.

J is TRBJ2-5 and V is TRBV30; 8 bases are a match to TRBD1. The germline CDR1 and CDR2 sequences are GTSNPN and SVGIG (reference sequence). The CDR3 runs to 15 residues. V trimming: 4 bases; J trimming: 5 bases; junction bases outside the gene matches: 12. The chain's CDR3 is CAWKDSPTGDETQYF. DNA of the CDR3: TGTGCCTGGAAGGACTCCCCGACAGGGGATGAGACCCAGTACTTC.

The chain carries TRBV6-5 and TRBJ1-4; 10 bases map to TRBD1. CDR1 is MNHEY and CDR2 is SVGAGI in the germline V gene. There are 15 residues in the CDR3. Trimming cost V 5 bases and J 5 bases; bases outside gene matches: 5. CDR3 in DNA: TGTGCCAGCAGTATCCGGGACAGGGGCAATGAAAAACTGTTTTTT. This sequence encodes CASSIRDRGNEKLFF.

The chain combines TRBV5-5 with TRBJ2-7, with TRBD1 identical over 8 bases. The ends lost 4 bases at V and 5 bases at J; junction bases unmatched: 11. This CDR3 contains 15 residues. Germline V gene data show CDR1 as SGHKS and CDR2 as YYEKEE (reference sequence). The CDR3 DNA sequence: TGTGCCAGCAGCGGCGGGCAGGGGGCTTTCAACGAGCAGTACTTC. This codes for CASSGGQGAFNEQYF. The complete variable domain, with remaining parts taken from reference TRBV5-5 and TRBJ2-7, reads DAGVTQSPTHLIKTRGQQVTLRCSPISGHKSVSWYQQVLGQGPQFIFQYYEKEERGRGNFPDRFSARQFPNYSSELNVNALLLGDSALYLCASSGGQGAFNEQYFGPGTRLTVT.

The chain carries TRBV12-3 or TRBV12-4 and TRBJ2-5, with a weak D call TRBD2 (6 bases). Trimming left V 2 bases short and J 6 bases short, with 10 bases between. The CDR3 extends over 13 amino acids. CDR3 residues: CASSLPLAKTQYF. The CDR3 coding sequence is TGTGCCAGCAGTTTACCTCTAGCGAAGACCCAGTACTTC.

The chain couples TRBV28 to TRBJ2-1, with a possible D match to TRBD2 (7 bases). V was pared by 8 bases and J by 6 bases, with 17 bases between. Germline V gives CDR1 MDHEN, CDR2 SYDVKM. The CDR3 is made up of 14 amino acids. CDR3 nucleotides: TGTGCCAGCCGAGGTTCGGGGGGCCTCAATGAGCAGTTCTTC. This gives the protein CASRGSGGLNEQFF.

The chain has TRBV5-1 and TRBJ2-3; TRBD2 matches 8 bases. This CDR3 is built from 16 residues. The trim removed 6 bases at V and 7 bases at J, leaving 16 bases unmatched. Germline V gene sequence: CDR1 SGHRS, CDR2 YFSETQ. Here the CDR3 reads CASTGGGAPAEHTQYF. The DNA for the CDR3 is TGCGCCAGCACGGGAGGGGGGGCCCCGGCCGAACATACGCAGTATTTT.

The rearrangement uses TRBV11-2 and TRBJ2-3; D uncertain. V was trimmed by 0 bases and J by 0 bases, leaving 7 bases between them. Germline V gives CDR1 SGHAT, CDR2 FQNNGV. This CDR3 has 15 amino acids. CDR3 coding DNA: TGTGCCAGCAGCTTAGACGGTGCTAGCACAGATACGCAGTATTTT. Its protein product is CASSLDGASTDTQYF.

This chain links TRBV11-3 with TRBJ2-1, with D possibly matching TRBD2 (6 bases). Trimming pared 5 bases from V and 1 base from J, leaving 9 bases between. Germline V CDR1 and CDR2: SGHNT, YENEEA. The CDR3 runs to 14 residues. The CDR3 here is CASSPRESYNEQFF. CDR3 nucleotide sequence: TGTGCCAGCAGCCCCCGGGAGTCCTACAATGAGCAGTTCTTC.

This rearrangement joins TRBV3-1 (or the pseudogene TRBV3-2) to TRBJ2-1; 10 nucleotides agree with TRBD2. Trimming at V came to 0 bases and at J to 5 bases, leaving 7 bases not matched to a gene. Germline V gives CDR1 LGHDT, CDR2 YNNKEL (reference sequence). The CDR3 is made up of 17 amino acids. CDR3 DNA sequence: TGTGCCAGCAGCCAAGAGACAGTAAGCGGGGGGGACAATGAGCAGTTCTTC. Amino acids: CASSQETVSGGDNEQFF.